This TCR beta chain came from a study of cytomegalovirus exposure and HLA in healthy donors. PCR amplification relied on 60 Vbeta primers (plus 13 Jbeta primers). The table came from immunoSEQ multiplex PCR; TCRdb's copy has only in-frame clones and leaves some out. The sample lists under 150,000 clones, around 80% occurring once. The germline V gene has CDR1 MNHEY and CDR2 SMNVEV (reference sequence). Trimming cost V 6 bases and J 3 bases; bases outside gene matches: 8. The CDR3 length is 17 residues. The V call is TRBV27, the J call TRBJ2-1; 13 bases are shared with TRBD2. The source material was PBMCs. The TCR was taken from a woman between 45 and 65 years old in good health and CMV-seronegative. This chain's CDR3 is CASSRTSGRADYNEQFF. CDR3 DNA sequence: TGTGCCAGCAGCAGGACTAGCGGGAGAGCCGACTACAATGAGCAGTTCTTC.